This T cell receptor beta chain originates from a study of identical twins. The CDR3 is made up of 16 amino acids. Germline loops: CDR1 LNHNV, CDR2 YYDKDF (reference sequence). The V end lost 0 bases, the J end lost 2 bases, and 11 bases lay between the germline ends. A note on this clonotype: What it binds is unknown.

The authors used template switching to add a universal primer site and gave cDNA unique molecular identifiers. Each CDR3 protein is one row after TCRdb ran MiXCR on the 5' RACE reads. Of some 630,000 distinct CDR3 sequences in the sample, 7.1% were seen once. All donors comprised healthy Caucasians. Study outcomes and limitations: Findings came from cross-sectional statistics, without long-term follow-up of donors. For monozygotic twins, models underestimated out-of-frame TCR alpha sharing.

This same sample was also part of a study on yellow fever vaccine responses in identical twins.

This sequence joins TRBV15 and TRBJ1-5; TRBD1 might be the D (6 bases). Sequencing was done on a sample of PBMCs. This clonotype was sampled from a woman aged 18-29 years in good health. CDR3 in DNA: TGTGCCACCAGCAGAGACAGGGGAAGCCGCAATCAGCCCCAGCATTTT. Residues: CATSRDRGSRNQPQHF.